This is a list of T cell receptor beta chains from one sample in a study of CD8+CD57+ T cells in acquired aplastic anemia. TCRdb reanalysed the reads using MiXCR and keeps one entry per CDR3 protein. In the table there are 400,000 to 500,000 distinct CDR3 sequences, 55% to 75% of which are singletons. Sequencing input: sorted CD4+, CD8+, or CD8+CD57+ T cells (not recorded which) from PBMCs. These receptors originate from a human donor in good health, serving as a control. The CDR3 runs from the conserved cysteine through the conserved F or W. A D gene is named only where the DNA matches it firmly. For some rows the clone size is stated as once, few or many, or as a class when expanded; others skip it.

D,J,length,size,V,CDR3,DNA
.,TRBJ1-2,13,many,TRBV6-5,CASSYLMGGGYTF,TGTGCCAGCAGTTACTTAATGGGGGGTGGCTACACCTTC
.,TRBJ1-2,13,.,TRBV20-1,CSARADQEYGYTF,TGCAGTGCTAGAGCGGATCAAGAGTATGGCTACACCTTC
.,TRBJ2-7,15,few,TRBV15,CATSRDLGRVYEQYF,TGTGCCACCAGCAGAGATCTAGGCAGGGTCTACGAGCAGTACTTC
.,TRBJ2-7,11,.,TRBV7-2,CASSVYHEQYF,TGTGCCAGCAGTGTCTACCACGAGCAGTACTTC
.,TRBJ2-5,14,many,TRBV4-2,CASSQGTSQETQYF,TGTGCCAGCAGCCAAGGGACATCCCAAGAGACCCAGTACTTC
TRBD2,TRBJ2-5,14,.,TRBV20-1,CSAARLAGLETQYF,TGCAGTGCCGCCCGACTAGCGGGGCTAGAGACCCAGTACTTC
.,TRBJ1-3,17,.,TRBV7-9,CASSSGAGGATGSTIYF,TGTGCCAGCAGCTCGGGGGCAGGAGGGGCCACTGGATCGACCATATATTTT
TRBD1,TRBJ1-4,15,.,TRBV6-1,CASSNDYRGNEKLFF,TGTGCCAGCAGCAACGACTACAGGGGGAATGAAAAACTGTTTTTT
.,TRBJ1-1,13,.,TRBV3-1,CASSPMSNTEAFF,TGTGCCAGCAGCCCTATGTCGAACACTGAAGCTTTCTTT
TRBD1,TRBJ1-3,15,many,TRBV10-3,CAISGADRVGNTIYF,TGTGCCATCTCAGGTGCGGACAGGGTTGGAAACACCATATATTTT
.,TRBJ1-5,15,.,TRBV7-9,CASSRKGETQYFEHF,.